This paragraph reports one T cell receptor beta chain. This sample is drawn from a study of cytomegalovirus exposure and HLA in healthy donors. CDR3 size: 13 residues. Germline CDR1 is GTSNPN and CDR2 is SVGIG (reference sequence). V dropped 3 bases and J dropped 2 bases, with 10 bases sitting between them. Both 60 Vbeta primers and 13 Jbeta primers went into the PCR. Measured with immunoSEQ multiplex PCR; TCRdb has only the in-frame clones, and not every one. The sample carries 150,000 to 200,000 clones, almost 85% recorded once. Every donor was a healthy person donating bone marrow. This chain uses TRBV30 with TRBJ1-1, with no clear D. The origin of this receptor is a girl between 10 and 17 years old in good health and CMV-seropositive. Sequenced sample: PBMCs. CDR3 amino acids: CAWSVRQNTEAFF. Here the CDR3 DNA reads TGTGCCTGGAGCGTCAGGCAAAACACTGAAGCTTTCTTT.